The rows below give T cell receptor beta chains drawn from one sample of a study of cytomegalovirus exposure and HLA in healthy donors. Using immunoSEQ multiplex PCR, the repertoire was profiled, and TCRdb retains in-frame clones only, with some absent. Among roughly 80,000 clones, roughly 94% were seen once, and the ten largest hold around 2.1%. The sample consisted of PBMCs. Source of these receptors: a woman aged 18-35 years in good health and CMV-seronegative. CDR3s include the opening cysteine and the closing phenylalanine or tryptophan. The D gene is left open where the match is weak. The size field is filled for only some rows; it gives once, few, many or a size class.

j_call v_call clone_size d_call cdr3_aa cdr3_nt
TRBJ2-5 TRBV7-2 - TRBD2 CASSFSGPTSGRGETQYF TGTGCCAGCAGCTTCTCTGGACCGACTAGCGGGAGAGGCGAGACCCAGTACTTC
TRBJ2-7 TRBV29-1 - TRBD2 CSVVRWGGGRSYEQYF TGCAGCGTTGTAAGGTGGGGTGGCGGGAGGTCGTACGAGCAGTACTTC
TRBJ2-7 TRBV5-4 once - CASSSEPQGYEQYF TGTGCCAGCAGCTCCGAACCACAGGGCTACGAGCAGTACTTC
TRBJ2-5 TRBV11-2 - - CASSLTGGGRETQYF TGTGCCAGCAGCTTAACAGGGGGGGGAAGGGAGACCCAGTACTTC
TRBJ2-7 TRBV2 - TRBD2 CASRGLAAYEQYF TGTGCCAGCAGAGGACTAGCGGCGTACGAGCAGTACTTC
TRBJ2-3 TRBV19 - - CASSSGEYSGTDTQYF TGTGCCAGTAGTAGCGGGGAGTATTCTGGCACAGATACGCAGTATTTT
TRBJ2-5 TRBV18 few TRBD2 CASSLRLAGDQETQYF TGTGCCAGCTCCCTTCGACTAGCGGGGGACCAAGAGACCCAGTACTTC
TRBJ1-1 TRBV4-2 - TRBD1 CASSQALDRAVTEAFF TGTGCCAGCAGCCAAGCACTGGACAGGGCGGTCACTGAAGCTTTCTTT
TRBJ2-3 TRBV19 - TRBD2 CASSTRTSGATDTQYF TGTGCCAGTAGTACTAGGACTAGCGGGGCAACAGATACGCAGTATTTT
TRBJ2-5 TRBV4-1 - TRBD2 CASSQVAGGQETQYF TGCGCCAGCAGCCAGGTAGCGGGAGGTCAAGAGACCCAGTACTTC
TRBJ2-2 TRBV5-1 - - CASSPRDTGELFF TGCGCCAGCAGCCCCAGGGACACCGGGGAGCTGTTTTTT
TRBJ2-2 TRBV2 - TRBD1 CASIALRGRGELFF TGTGCCAGCATTGCCCTCAGGGGGCGAGGGGAGCTGTTTTTT
TRBJ2-3 TRBV6-4 - - CASSDGEGGTDTQYF TGTGCCAGCAGTGACGGTGAGGGCGGCACAGATACGCAGTATTTT
TRBJ1-2 TRBV6-1 - - CASGLGAGSIYGYTF TGTGCCAGCGGATTGGGGGCAGGCTCAATCTATGGCTACACCTTC
TRBJ2-7 TRBV6-5 - TRBD2 CASSSGTSDLYEQYF TGTGCCAGCAGCTCCGGGACTAGCGACCTTTACGAGCAGTACTTC
TRBJ1-6 TRBV7-2 - - CASSSSLDEGSPLHF TGTGCCAGCAGCTCGAGCCTTGACGAGGGTTCACCCCTCCACTTT
TRBJ1-1 TRBV5-1 - - CASSLWGENTEAFF TGCGCCAGCAGCTTGTGGGGGGAGAACACTGAAGCTTTCTTT
TRBJ1-5 TRBV7-2 - - CASSLGQNQPQHF TGTGCCAGCAGCTTAGGTCAGAATCAGCCCCAGCATTTT
TRBJ1-6 TRBV5-1 - - CASSKVQSEGSPLHF TGCGCCAGCAGTAAAGTCCAGTCTGAGGGTTCACCCCTCCACTTT
TRBJ1-3 TRBV5-6 - - CASCFDSSGNTIYF TGTGCCAGCTGCTTTGACAGCTCTGGAAACACCATATATTTT
TRBJ1-3 TRBV9 once TRBD1 CASSERPDRGIDGNTIYF TGTGCCAGCAGCGAGCGCCCGGACAGGGGCATAGATGGAAACACCATATATTTT
TRBJ1-6 TRBV6-6 once TRBD1 CASSYRDRWTSPLHF TGTGCCAGCAGTTACAGGGACAGGTGGACTTCACCCCTCCACTTT
TRBJ1-3 TRBV4-1 - TRBD1 CASSHPGQGPHSGNTIYF TGCGCCAGCAGCCACCCGGGACAGGGACCACACTCTGGAAACACCATATATTTT
TRBJ2-5 TRBV6-5 - - CASSSPNQGPVTQYF TGTGCCAGCAGCTCCCCTAATCAGGGGCCGGTGACCCAGTACTTC
TRBJ1-1 TRBV2 once TRBD1 CASREQGPLFVAFF TGTGCCAGCAGAGAACAGGGGCCACTTTTCGTAGCTTTCTTT
TRBJ2-7 TRBV9 - TRBD2 CASSPRGSGSGYEQYF TGTGCCAGCAGCCCTAGGGGGAGCGGGAGTGGATACGAGCAGTACTTC
TRBJ2-1 TRBV21-1 - - CASSSWGDRYDEQFF TGTGCCAGCAGCTCCTGGGGGGACCGCTACGATGAGCAGTTCTTC
TRBJ1-1 TRBV11-2 - TRBD1 CASSLDAGGPNTEAFF TGTGCCAGCAGCTTAGATGCAGGGGGCCCGAACACTGAAGCTTTCTTT
TRBJ2-5 TRBV4-3 - - CASSQEFAGGETQYF TGCGCCAGCAGCCAAGAGTTTGCGGGCGGGGAGACCCAGTACTTC
TRBJ2-7 TRBV11-2 - - CASSSPSSYEQYF TGTGCCAGCAGCTCCCCGTCCTCCTACGAGCAGTACTTC
TRBJ1-5 TRBV18 once TRBD1 CASSPDRFNQPQHF TGTGCCAGCTCACCGGACAGGTTTAATCAGCCCCAGCATTTT
TRBJ2-3 TRBV7-2 - TRBD2 CASSVTSGGAPVSDTQYF TGTGCCAGCAGCGTTACTAGCGGGGGGGCCCCGGTCTCAGATACGCAGTATTTT
TRBJ1-2 TRBV7-8 - - CASSLGVRTVFYFVYGYTF TGTGCCAGCAGCTTAGGCGTCCGGACAGTTTTCTATTTCGTCTATGGCTACACCTTC